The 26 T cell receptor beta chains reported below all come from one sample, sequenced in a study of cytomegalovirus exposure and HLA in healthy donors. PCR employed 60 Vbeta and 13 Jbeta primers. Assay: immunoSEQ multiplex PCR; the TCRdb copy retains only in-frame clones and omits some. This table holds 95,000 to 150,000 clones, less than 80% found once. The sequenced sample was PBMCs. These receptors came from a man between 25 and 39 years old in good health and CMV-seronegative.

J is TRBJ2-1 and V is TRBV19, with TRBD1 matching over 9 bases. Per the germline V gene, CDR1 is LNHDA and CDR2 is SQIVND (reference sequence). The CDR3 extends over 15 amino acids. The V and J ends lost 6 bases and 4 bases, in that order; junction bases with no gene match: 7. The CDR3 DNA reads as TGTGCCAGTAGCTCGCCGGGACAGGGATACAATGAGCAGTTCTTC. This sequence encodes CASSSPGQGYNEQFF.

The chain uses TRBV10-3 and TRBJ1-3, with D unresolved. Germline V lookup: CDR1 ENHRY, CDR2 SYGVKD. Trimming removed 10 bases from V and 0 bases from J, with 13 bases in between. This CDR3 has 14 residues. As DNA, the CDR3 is TGTGCCACCCTAGACCAGAGCTCTGGAAACACCATATATTTT. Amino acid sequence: CATLDQSSGNTIYF.

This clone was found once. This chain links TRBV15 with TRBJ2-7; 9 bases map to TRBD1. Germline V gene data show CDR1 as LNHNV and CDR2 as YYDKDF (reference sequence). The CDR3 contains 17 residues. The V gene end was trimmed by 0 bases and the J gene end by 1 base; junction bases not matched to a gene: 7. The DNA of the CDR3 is TGTGCCACCAGCAGAGAAGGTACAGGGGGCTCGTCCTACGAGCAGTACTTC. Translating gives CATSREGTGGSSYEQYF.

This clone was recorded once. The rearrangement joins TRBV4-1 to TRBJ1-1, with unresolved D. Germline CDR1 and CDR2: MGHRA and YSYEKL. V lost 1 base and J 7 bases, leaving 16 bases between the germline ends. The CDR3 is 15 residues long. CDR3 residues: CASSQARSGISEAFF. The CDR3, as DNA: TGCGCCAGCAGCCAAGCACGGTCGGGTATTAGTGAAGCTTTCTTT.

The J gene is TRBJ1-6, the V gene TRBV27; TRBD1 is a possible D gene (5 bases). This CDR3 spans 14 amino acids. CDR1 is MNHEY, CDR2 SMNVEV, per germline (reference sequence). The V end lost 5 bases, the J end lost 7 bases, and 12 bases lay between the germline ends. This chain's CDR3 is CASSLQGYNSPLHF. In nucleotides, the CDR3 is TGTGCCAGCAGTCTCCAGGGTTACAATTCACCCCTCCACTTT.

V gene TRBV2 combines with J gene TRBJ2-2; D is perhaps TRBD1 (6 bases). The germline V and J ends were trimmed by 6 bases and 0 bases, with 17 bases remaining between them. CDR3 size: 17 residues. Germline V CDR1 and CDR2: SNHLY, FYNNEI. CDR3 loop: CASRGTLNSANTGELFF. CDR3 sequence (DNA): TGTGCCAGCAGGGGGACACTTAACTCCGCGAACACCGGGGAGCTGTTTTTT. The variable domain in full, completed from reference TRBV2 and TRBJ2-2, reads EPEVTQTPSHQVTQMGQEVILRCVPISNHLYFYWYRQILGQKVEFLVSFYNNEISEKSEIFDDQFSVERPDGSNFTLKIRSTKLEDSAMYFCASRGTLNSANTGELFFGEGSRLTVL.

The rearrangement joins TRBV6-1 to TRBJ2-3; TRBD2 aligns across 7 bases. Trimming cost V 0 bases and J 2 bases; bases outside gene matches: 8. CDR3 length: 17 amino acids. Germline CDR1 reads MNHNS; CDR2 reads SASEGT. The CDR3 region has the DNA TGTGCCAGCAGTGAAGCGCTTCGGGAGGTCCTCACAGATACGCAGTATTTT. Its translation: CASSEALREVLTDTQYF.

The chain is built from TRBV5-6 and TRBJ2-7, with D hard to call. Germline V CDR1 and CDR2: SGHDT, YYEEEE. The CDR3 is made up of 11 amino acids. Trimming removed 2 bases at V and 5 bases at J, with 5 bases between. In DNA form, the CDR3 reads TGTGCCAGCAGCTTCAGTCACGAGCAGTACTTC. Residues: CASSFSHEQYF.

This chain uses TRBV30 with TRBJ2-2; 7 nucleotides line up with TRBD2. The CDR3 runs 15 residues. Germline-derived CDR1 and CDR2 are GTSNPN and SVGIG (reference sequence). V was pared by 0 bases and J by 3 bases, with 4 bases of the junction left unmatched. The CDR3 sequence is CAWSVGLVDTGELFF. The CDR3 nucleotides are TGTGCCTGGAGTGTTGGACTAGTTGACACCGGGGAGCTGTTTTTT.

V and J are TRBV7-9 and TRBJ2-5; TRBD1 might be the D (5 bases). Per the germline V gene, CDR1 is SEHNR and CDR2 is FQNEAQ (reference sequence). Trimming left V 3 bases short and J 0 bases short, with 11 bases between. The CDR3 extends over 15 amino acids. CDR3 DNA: TGTGCCAGCAGCTTGAGACAGCCAGACCAAGAGACCCAGTACTTC. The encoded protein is CASSLRQPDQETQYF.

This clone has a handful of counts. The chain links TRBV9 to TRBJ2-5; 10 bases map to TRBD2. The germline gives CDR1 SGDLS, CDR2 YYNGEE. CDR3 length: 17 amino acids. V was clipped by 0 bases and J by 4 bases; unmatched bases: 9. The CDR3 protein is CASSVGWSGGAPETQYF. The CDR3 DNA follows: TGTGCCAGCAGCGTAGGCTGGAGCGGGGGGGCCCCAGAGACCCAGTACTTC.

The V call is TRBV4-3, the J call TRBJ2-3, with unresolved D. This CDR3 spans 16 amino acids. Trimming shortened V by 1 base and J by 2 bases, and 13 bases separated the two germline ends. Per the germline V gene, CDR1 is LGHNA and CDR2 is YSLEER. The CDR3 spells CASSQGTRRNTDTQYF. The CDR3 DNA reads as TGCGCCAGCAGCCAAGGAACAAGGCGGAACACAGATACGCAGTATTTT.

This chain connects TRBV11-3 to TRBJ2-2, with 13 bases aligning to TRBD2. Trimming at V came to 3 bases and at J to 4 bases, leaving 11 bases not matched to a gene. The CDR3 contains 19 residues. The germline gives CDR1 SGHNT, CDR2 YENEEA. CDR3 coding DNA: TGTGCCAGCAGCTTTAACTCACTAGCGGGGGGGCCAAGCACCGGGGAGCTGTTTTTT. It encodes CASSFNSLAGGPSTGELFF. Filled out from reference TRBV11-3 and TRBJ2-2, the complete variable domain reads EAGVVQSPRYKIIEKKQPVAFWCNPISGHNTLYWYLQNLGQGPELLIRYENEEAVDDSQLPKDRFSAERLKGVDSTLKIQPAELGDSAVYLCASSFNSLAGGPSTGELFFGEGSRLTVL.

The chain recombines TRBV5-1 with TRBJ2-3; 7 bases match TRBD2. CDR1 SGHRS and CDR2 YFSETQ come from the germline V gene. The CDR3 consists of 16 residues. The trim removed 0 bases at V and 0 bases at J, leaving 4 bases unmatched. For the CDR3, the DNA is TGCGCCAGCAGCTTGGGGCTAGCGGAGAGCACAGATACGCAGTATTTT. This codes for CASSLGLAESTDTQYF.

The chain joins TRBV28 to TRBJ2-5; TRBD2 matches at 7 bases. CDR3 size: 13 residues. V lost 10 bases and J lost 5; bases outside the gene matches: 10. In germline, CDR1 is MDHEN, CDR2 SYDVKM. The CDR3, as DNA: TGTGCCACCTCCCGGGAGGAAGGGGAGACCCAGTACTTC. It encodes CATSREEGETQYF.

CDR3 DNA: TGTGCCAGCAGCTTAGGGGCAGGCATCGATGGAAACACCATATATTTT. It yields the protein CASSLGAGIDGNTIYF. The J gene is TRBJ1-3, the V gene TRBV7-9; no definite D call. This CDR3 comprises 16 residues. The ends were cut back, 1 base at V and 3 bases at J, with 13 bases in the middle. The germline V gene has CDR1 SEHNR and CDR2 FQNEAQ (reference sequence).

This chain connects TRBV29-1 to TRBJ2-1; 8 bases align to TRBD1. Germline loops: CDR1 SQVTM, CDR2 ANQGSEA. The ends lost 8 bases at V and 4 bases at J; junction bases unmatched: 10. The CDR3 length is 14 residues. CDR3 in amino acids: CSLRLGTGYNEQFF. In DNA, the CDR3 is TGCAGCCTCCGTCTGGGGACAGGTTACAATGAGCAGTTCTTC.

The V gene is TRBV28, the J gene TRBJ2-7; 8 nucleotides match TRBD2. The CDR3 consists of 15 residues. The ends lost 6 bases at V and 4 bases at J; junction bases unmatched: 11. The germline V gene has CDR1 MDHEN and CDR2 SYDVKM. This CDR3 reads CASRYLPGGSYEQYF. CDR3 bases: TGTGCCAGCAGGTACCTACCGGGAGGGAGTTACGAGCAGTACTTC. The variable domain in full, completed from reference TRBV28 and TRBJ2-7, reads DVKVTQSSRYLVKRTGEKVFLECVQDMDHENMFWYRQDPGLGLRLIYFSYDVKMKEKGDIPEGYSVSREKKERFSLILESASTNQTSMYLCASRYLPGGSYEQYFGPGTRLTVT.

In DNA form, the CDR3 reads TGTGCCAGCAGCCCCAGACTGCGGGGGGGCTTCGGGACAGATACGCAGTATTTT. Encoded protein: CASSPRLRGGFGTDTQYF. The V and J genes are TRBV11-1 and TRBJ2-3; 9 nucleotides align to TRBD2. Germline loops: CDR1 SGHAT, CDR2 FQDESV (reference sequence). The J segment lost 3 bases and the V segment lost 5 bases, leaving 15 bases of the junction unmatched. This CDR3 contains 18 residues.

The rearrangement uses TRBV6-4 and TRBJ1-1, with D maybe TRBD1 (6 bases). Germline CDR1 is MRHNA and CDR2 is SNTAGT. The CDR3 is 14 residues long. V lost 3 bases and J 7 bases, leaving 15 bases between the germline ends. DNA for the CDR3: TGTGCCAGCAGTGAAGACCGGGACACAGGTGAAGCTTTCTTT. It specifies CASSEDRDTGEAFF.

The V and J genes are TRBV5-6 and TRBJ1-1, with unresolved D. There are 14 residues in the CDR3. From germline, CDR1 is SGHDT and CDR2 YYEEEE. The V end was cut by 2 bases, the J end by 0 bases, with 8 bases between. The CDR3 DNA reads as TGTGCCAGCAGCTTCGCCAGGATGAACACTGAAGCTTTCTTT. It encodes CASSFARMNTEAFF. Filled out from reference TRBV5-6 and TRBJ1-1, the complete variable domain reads DAGVTQSPTHLIKTRGQQVTLRCSPKSGHDTVSWYQQALGQGPQFIFQYYEEEERQRGNFPDRFSGHQFPNYSSELNVNALLLGDSALYLCASSFARMNTEAFFGQGTRLTVV.

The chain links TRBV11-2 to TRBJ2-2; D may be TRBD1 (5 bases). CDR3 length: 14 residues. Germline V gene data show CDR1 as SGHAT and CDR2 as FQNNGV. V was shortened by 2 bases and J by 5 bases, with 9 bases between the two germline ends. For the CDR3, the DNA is TGTGCCAGCAGCTTATACAGGAGTACCGGGGAGCTGTTTTTT. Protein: CASSLYRSTGELFF.

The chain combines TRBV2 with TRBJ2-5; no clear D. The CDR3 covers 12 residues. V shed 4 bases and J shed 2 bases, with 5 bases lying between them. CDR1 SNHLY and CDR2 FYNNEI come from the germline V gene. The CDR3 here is CASSVQQETQYF. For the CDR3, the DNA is TGTGCCAGCAGTGTTCAACAAGAGACCCAGTACTTC.

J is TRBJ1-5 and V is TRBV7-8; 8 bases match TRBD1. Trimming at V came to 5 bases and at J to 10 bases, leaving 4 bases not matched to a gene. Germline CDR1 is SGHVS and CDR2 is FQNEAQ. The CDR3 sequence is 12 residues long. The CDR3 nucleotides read TGTGCCAGCAGCCCAGACAGGGGACCCCAGCATTTT. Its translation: CASSPDRGPQHF.

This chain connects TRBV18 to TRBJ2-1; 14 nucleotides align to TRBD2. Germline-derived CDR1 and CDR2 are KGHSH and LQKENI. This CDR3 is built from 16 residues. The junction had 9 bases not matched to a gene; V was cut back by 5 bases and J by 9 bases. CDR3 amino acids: CASSSGLAGGTGEQFF. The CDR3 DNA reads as TGTGCCAGCTCATCAGGACTAGCGGGGGGAACGGGTGAGCAGTTCTTC.

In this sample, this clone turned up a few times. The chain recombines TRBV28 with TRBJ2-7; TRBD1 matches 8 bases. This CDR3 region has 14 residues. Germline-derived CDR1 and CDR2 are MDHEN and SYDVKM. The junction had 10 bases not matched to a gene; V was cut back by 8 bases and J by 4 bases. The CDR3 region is CASFPRTGMYEQYF. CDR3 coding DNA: TGTGCCAGCTTCCCCAGGACAGGGATGTACGAGCAGTACTTC.